Given below is one TCR beta chain in context. What it recognizes is unknown. Mismatch with germline at one junction end may stem from a read error. The germline V gene encodes CDR1 SQVTM and CDR2 ANQGSEA. The CDR3 runs to 13 residues. This sample is part of a study of tumor and adjacent non-tumor tissue in lung cancer. Whole-study context: Stage I to III disease affected 9 to 10 men and roughly 5 women aged about 31 to 85. On average, productive TCRbeta reads reached about 4.17 million per sample.

RNA was extracted from bulk tissue without any cell sorting. More than 3 cm separated this lung sample from the edge of the tumor. General study results and limits: TCR diversity was significantly greater in tumor than normal lung tissue.

A modified ARM-PCR protocol with three rounds of nested PCR amplified TCRbeta. TCRdb used MiXCR to reprocess the multiplex PCR reads, holding one entry per CDR3 protein. The data show some 100,000 distinct CDR3 sequences, 55% to 65% seen once. The TCR was taken from a man in his thirties or forties with non-small cell lung cancer. V usage is TRBV29-1 and J usage is TRBJ1-3; tentatively, D is TRBD1 (6 bases). Sample: distant non-tumor lung tissue. CDR3 sequence: CSVEDRTGSTIYF. The DNA of the CDR3 is TGCAGTGTTGAAGACAGGACTGGAAGCACCATATATTTT.